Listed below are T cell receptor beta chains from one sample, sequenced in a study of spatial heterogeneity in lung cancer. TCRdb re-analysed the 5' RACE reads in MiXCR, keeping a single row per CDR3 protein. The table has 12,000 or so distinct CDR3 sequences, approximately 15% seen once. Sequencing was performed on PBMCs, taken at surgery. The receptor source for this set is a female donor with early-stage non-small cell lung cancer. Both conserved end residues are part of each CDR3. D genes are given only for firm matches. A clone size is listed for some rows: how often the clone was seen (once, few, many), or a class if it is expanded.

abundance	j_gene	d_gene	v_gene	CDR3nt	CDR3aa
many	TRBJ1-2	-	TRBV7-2	TGTGCCAGCAGCTTGCTCGTCGAGGGCGGAGGCTACACCTTC	CASSLLVEGGGYTF
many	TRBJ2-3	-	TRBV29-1	TGCAGCGTGTTTTGCACAGATACGCAGTATTTT	CSVFCTDTQYF
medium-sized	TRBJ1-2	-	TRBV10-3	TGTGCCATCAGTGAGCCGGACAGCTATGGCTACACCTTC	CAISEPDSYGYTF
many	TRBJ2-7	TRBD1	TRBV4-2	TGTGCCAGCAGCCAAAGACAGGGGGCGGTCACCTACGAGCAGTACTTC	CASSQRQGAVTYEQYF
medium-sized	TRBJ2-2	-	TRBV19	TGTGCCAGTAGTATAGCAGGAAGCGGGGAGCTGTTTTTT	CASSIAGSGELFF
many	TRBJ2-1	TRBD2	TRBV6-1	TGTGCCAGCAGTGAGGCTAGCGGGAGTTACAATGAGCAGTTCTTC	CASSEASGSYNEQFF
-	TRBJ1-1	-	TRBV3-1	TGTGCCAGCAGCCCCACAGGGCCTTGGCCGGCTTTCTTT	CASSPTGPWPAFF
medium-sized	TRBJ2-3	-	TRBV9	TGTGCCAGCAGCCCTAGGGACAGCACAGATACGCAGTATTTT	CASSPRDSTDTQYF
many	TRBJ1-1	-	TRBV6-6	TGTGCCCTCAGAGCCCATTCGCAGGGATACACTGAAGCTTTCTTT	CALRAHSQGYTEAFF
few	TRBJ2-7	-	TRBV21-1	TGTGCCAGCAGCAAGCACCGGGACAGGGGCTCCTACGAGCAGTACTTC	CASSKHRDRGSYEQYF
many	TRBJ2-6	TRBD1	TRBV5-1	TGCGCCAGCAGCTTGGGGGGACAGGGAAGAACTGGGGCCAACGTCCTGACTTTC	CASSLGGQGRTGANVLTF
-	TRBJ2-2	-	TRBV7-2	TGTGCCAGCAGCTTAGTGGCCGGATCCGGGGAGCTGTTTTTT	CASSLVAGSGELFF
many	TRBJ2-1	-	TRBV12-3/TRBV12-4	TGTGCCAGCAGGCGGGACTTCTCGAGCTCCTACAATGAGCAGTTCTTC	CASRRDFSSSYNEQFF
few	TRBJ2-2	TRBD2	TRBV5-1	TGCGCCAGCAGCTCATTAGCGGGCACCGGGGAGCTGTTTTTT	CASSSLAGTGELFF
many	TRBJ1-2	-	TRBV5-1	TGCGCCAGCAGCGTAGGGGACAATTCCTATGGCTACACCTTC	CASSVGDNSYGYTF
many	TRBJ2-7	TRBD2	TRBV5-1	TGCGCCAGCAGCCTGGGGCTAGCGGGAGCGCTAGCCTACGAGCAGTACTTC	CASSLGLAGALAYEQYF
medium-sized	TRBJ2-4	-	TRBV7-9	TGTGCCAGCAGCTCGACAGCATCGAACATTCAGTACTTC	CASSSTASNIQYF
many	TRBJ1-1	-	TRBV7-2	TGTGCCAGCAGCCCTACTTTAAGAGAGGAAGCTTTCTTT	CASSPTLREEAFF
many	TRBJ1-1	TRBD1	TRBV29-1	TGCAGCGGGGGACAGCTGAACACTGAAGCTTTCTTT	CSGGQLNTEAFF
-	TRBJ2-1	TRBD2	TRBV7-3	TGTGCCAGCAGCTTATTTGGGACTACCTCCTACAATGAGCAGTTCTTC	CASSLFGTTSYNEQFF
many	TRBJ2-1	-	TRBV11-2	TGTGCCAGCAGCCAAGGACTAAATGAGCAGTTCTTC	CASSQGLNEQFF
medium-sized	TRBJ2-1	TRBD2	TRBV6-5	TGTGCCAGCAGTTACGGGACTAGCGGGAGAAATGAGCAGTTCTTC	CASSYGTSGRNEQFF
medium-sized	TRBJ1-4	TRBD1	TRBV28	TGTGCCAGCAGTTTCCCGACAGGGGACGCCCGGGGAAAACTGTTTTTT	CASSFPTGDARGKLFF
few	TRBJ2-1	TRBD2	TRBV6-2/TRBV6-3	TGTGCCAGCAGTTACTCTCCACCCGGGGGGATTTACAATGAGCAGTTCTTC	CASSYSPPGGIYNEQFF
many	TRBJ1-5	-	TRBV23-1	TGCGCCAGCAGTCATGGGAAGACCGCTCATTTT	CASSHGKTAHF
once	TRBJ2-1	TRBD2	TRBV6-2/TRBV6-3	TGTGCCAGCAGTCCCCGGACTAGCGGAGCCTACAATGAGCAGTTCTTC	CASSPRTSGAYNEQFF
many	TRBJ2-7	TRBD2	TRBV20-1	TGCAGTGCTAGCGGACCGGGACTAGCGGGAGGCTCCTACGAGCAGTACTTC	CSASGPGLAGGSYEQYF
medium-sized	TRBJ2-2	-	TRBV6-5	TGTGCCAGCCGCCGGACACAGAACACCGGGGAGCTGTTTTTT	CASRRTQNTGELFF
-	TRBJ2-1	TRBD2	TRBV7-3	TGTGCCAGCAGCTTGGGACTAGCCTACAATGAGCAGTTCTTC	CASSLGLAYNEQFF
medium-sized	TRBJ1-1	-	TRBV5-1	TGCGCCAGCAGCTTGACGGGGCAAGCTTTCTTT	CASSLTGQAFF
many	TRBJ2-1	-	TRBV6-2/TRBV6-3	TGTGCCAGCAGTTACGGATTTTCTGAGCAGTTCTTC	CASSYGFSEQFF
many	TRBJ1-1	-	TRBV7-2	TGTGCCAGCAGCTTAGGTACCCCTGGTCGGGGGGCAGAAGCTTTCTTT	CASSLGTPGRGAEAFF